These 28 T cell receptor beta chains were all obtained from the same sample, sequenced in a study of early T cells in non-severe SARS-CoV-2 infection listed by TCRdb under 2021. The library relied on 5' RACE. Data came from a NextSeq 500. TCRdb redid the processing of the public reads, applying fastp at Q25 and MiXCR, and retained in-frame beta chains. Merged by CDR3 protein, the rows form single entries marked with the most common genes and DNA. The sample table shows roughly 100,000 distinct CDR3 sequences, and about 12% are seen once. The ten biggest clones cover roughly 4.5% of the sample. The sample in question was whole blood, obtained at baseline. Every receptor here comes from an adult who was a healthcare worker with PCR-confirmed SARS-CoV-2 infection or an uninfected control (not recorded which).

This clonotype appeared a few times. The chain has TRBV7-3 and TRBJ2-1; D might be TRBD2 (6 bases). The CDR3 spans 17 residues. Germline assignment: CDR1 SGHTA and CDR2 FQGTGA. Trimming removed 5 bases from V and 7 bases from J, with 24 bases in between. The CDR3, as DNA: TGTGCCAGCAGCCCAAACCCCCGGAAGGAGGGGTTTAATGAGCAGTTCTTC. As protein: CASSPNPRKEGFNEQFF.

This clonotype showed up many times. This chain uses TRBV29-1 with TRBJ2-3, with D possibly being TRBD1 (5 bases). The V end was cut by 4 bases, the J end by 0 bases, with 8 bases between. The CDR3 spans 13 residues. Germline lookup yields CDR1 SQVTM and CDR2 ANQGSEA. The CDR3 coding sequence is TGCAGCGTTGGGTGGACAAGCACAGATACGCAGTATTTT. As protein: CSVGWTSTDTQYF.

A word on this clonotype: In this CDR3 the conserved last residue, phenylalanine or tryptophan, is missing, so a read error is likely. The limits of the CDR3 on the DNA are not certain, so only TCRdb's listed CDR3 is given. The chain joins TRBV15 to TRBJ2-1; TRBD2 reflects the table's D call only, with no check against the DNA. Inclusive of both ends, the CDR3 amounts to 14 amino acids. Germline CDR1 LNHNV, CDR2 YYDKDF (reference sequence). The CDR3 here is CATSRDPGRVHLPE.

This clonotype showed up many times. The chain combines TRBV12-5 with TRBJ2-1; no definite D call. This CDR3 region has 12 residues. V was clipped by 6 bases and J by 6 bases, with 9 bases between them. CDR1 LGHNT and CDR2 FRNRAP come from the germline V gene. CDR3 sequence (DNA): TGTGCTAGTGGGCCAGCCCGCAATGAGCAGTTCTTC. Amino acids: CASGPARNEQFF.

The CDR3 is CASSVLGTPFSRRLPGTEAFF. In nucleotides, the CDR3 is TGTGCCAGCAGCGTTTTGGGGACCCCTTTCTCGCGGAGATTACCGGGCACTGAAGCTTTCTTT. The chain joins TRBV9 to TRBJ1-1, with a possible D match to TRBD1 (5 bases). Germline V gene sequence: CDR1 SGDLS, CDR2 YYNGEE. CDR3 length equals 21 residues. V lost 2 bases to trimming and J lost 4 bases, with 33 bases between them.

This clonotype was counted ten times or more. The V gene is TRBV12-3 or TRBV12-4, the J gene TRBJ1-6; 7 nucleotides align to TRBD1. The V gene end was trimmed by 5 bases and the J gene end by 14 bases; junction bases not matched to a gene: 9. The CDR3 has 13 residues. The DNA for the CDR3 is TGTGCCAGCAGTGCCGGGACAGCTTCGGCCCTCCACTTT. Translated, it gives CASSAGTASALHF.

The chain links TRBV7-3 to TRBJ2-1; 12 bases are shared with TRBD2. J gave up 9 bases and V 3 bases, and 9 bases lay outside the gene matches. The CDR3 is made up of 16 amino acids. From germline, CDR1 is SGHTA and CDR2 FQGTGA. CDR3 residues: CASSFGLAGRKGEQFF. The CDR3 DNA reads as TGTGCCAGCAGCTTTGGACTAGCGGGAAGAAAGGGTGAGCAGTTCTTC.

This clonotype was seen a few times. V is TRBV18 and J is TRBJ2-1, with D perhaps TRBD2 (5 bases). The CDR3 is 16 residues long. Trimming took 1 base from V and 5 from J, leaving 15 bases between them. CDR1 and CDR2 from the germline V gene are KGHSH and LQKENI. The chain's CDR3 is CASSPRPGREDNEQFF. The CDR3 nucleotides are TGTGCCAGCTCACCACGACCGGGAAGAGAGGACAATGAGCAGTTCTTC. Full variable domain (missing parts from reference TRBV18 and TRBJ2-1): NAGVMQNPRHLVRRRGQEARLRCSPMKGHSHVYWYRQLPEEGLKFMVYLQKENIIDESGMPKERFSAEFPKEGPSILRIQQVVRGDSAAYFCASSPRPGREDNEQFFGPGTRLTVL.

This chain links TRBV20-1 with TRBJ1-1; 8 nucleotides line up with TRBD1. Germline V gene sequence: CDR1 DFQATT, CDR2 SNEGSKA (reference sequence). The J segment lost 5 bases and the V segment lost 6 bases, leaving 8 bases of the junction unmatched. CDR3 length: 13 residues. CDR3 protein: CSAPGQGVTEAFF. CDR3 nucleotide sequence: TGCAGTGCGCCCGGACAGGGTGTGACTGAAGCTTTCTTT.

This clonotype was seen only a few times. The genes are TRBV14 and TRBJ1-2; 8 bases align to TRBD1. Germline-derived CDR1 and CDR2 are SGHDN and FVKESK. This CDR3 has 13 amino acids. Trimming removed 2 bases from V and 4 bases from J; junction bases left unmatched: 0. The CDR3 protein is CASSQTGGYGYTF. The CDR3 region has the DNA TGTGCCAGCAGCCAAACAGGGGGCTATGGCTACACCTTC.

At least ten counts were recorded for this clonotype. The rearrangement links TRBV29-1 to TRBJ1-2; TRBD1 agrees at 9 bases. Germline trimming cut 1 base from V and 2 bases from J; bases unmatched to any gene: 2. Germline assignment: CDR1 SQVTM and CDR2 ANQGSEA. The CDR3 totals 14 residues. This CDR3 reads CSVEVGQGNYGYTF. The CDR3 region has the DNA TGCAGCGTTGAAGTGGGACAGGGCAACTATGGCTACACCTTC.

The chain carries TRBV29-1 and TRBJ2-1; the D gene is possibly TRBD1 (5 bases). Germline V gene sequence: CDR1 SQVTM, CDR2 ANQGSEA. This CDR3 comprises 13 residues. Trimming cost V 3 bases and J 7 bases, with 13 bases left between them. The CDR3 DNA sequence: TGCAGCGTTGATACCAGGGTGGGTAATGAGCAGTTCTTC. This gives the protein CSVDTRVGNEQFF.

The genes are TRBV20-1 and TRBJ2-3, with D possibly called TRBD1 or TRBD2 (5 bases each). Germline assignment: CDR1 DFQATT and CDR2 SNEGSKA (reference sequence). The length of the CDR3 is 16 residues. V was clipped by 3 bases and J by 0 bases, with 16 bases between them. The CDR3 region has the DNA TGCAGTGCTAGGTTATTTACGGGACGCAGCACAGATACGCAGTATTTT. As protein: CSARLFTGRSTDTQYF.

This clonotype was observed a handful of times. V usage is TRBV28 and J usage is TRBJ1-2, with D maybe TRBD1 (5 bases). The germline V gene has CDR1 MDHEN and CDR2 SYDVKM. This CDR3 is built from 14 residues. Deletions cut 3 bases from V and 4 bases from J, with 12 bases between. CDR3 nucleotides: TGTGCCAGCAGTTTCATGGGGGACCTCTATGGCTACACCTTC. Its protein is CASSFMGDLYGYTF.

This sequence joins TRBV20-1 and TRBJ1-1; D gene unclear. The ends were cut back, 1 base at V and 1 base at J, with 10 bases in the middle. Germline V lookup: CDR1 DFQATT, CDR2 SNEGSKA (reference sequence). The CDR3 covers 14 residues. The CDR3 region has the DNA TGCAGTGCTAGAGTTGGCAGGAGGAACACTGAAGCTTTCTTT. Amino acids: CSARVGRRNTEAFF.

This clonotype was counted only a few times. The gene calls are TRBV7-9 and TRBJ2-3; no clear D. Germline loops: CDR1 SEHNR, CDR2 FQNEAQ (reference sequence). The germline V and J ends were trimmed by 1 base and 2 bases, with 7 bases remaining between them. The CDR3 consists of 14 residues. The CDR3 nucleotides are TGTGCCAGCAGCTTAGGACACCCCACAGATACGCAGTATTTT. Translating gives CASSLGHPTDTQYF.

This clonotype occurred a few times. Sequence at one end of the junction differs from germline and may be a read error. V usage is TRBV3-1 and J usage is TRBJ2-3; D gene unclear. The germline gives CDR1 LGHDT, CDR2 YNNKEL (reference sequence). The CDR3 totals 12 residues. CDR3 protein: CASSQEGIHFQF. CDR3 coding DNA: TGTGCCAGCAGCCAAGAGGGGATCCACTTCCAATTT.

The chain has TRBV7-3 and TRBJ1-3; the D is unclear. CDR1 is SGHTA and CDR2 is FQGTGA in the germline V gene. This CDR3 is built from 14 residues. Trimming left V 3 bases short and J 4 bases short, with 10 bases between. The DNA for the CDR3 is TGTGCCAGCAGCTTTGGGAGACCCGGAAACACCATATATTTT. This codes for CASSFGRPGNTIYF.

The chain combines TRBV6-4 with TRBJ2-7, with D possibly being TRBD1 (5 bases). CDR3 size: 14 residues. The germline gives CDR1 MRHNA, CDR2 SNTAGT. Deletions cut 2 bases from V and 3 bases from J, with 11 bases between. The CDR3 loop reads CASSDVDRGYEQYF. As DNA, the CDR3 is TGTGCCAGCAGTGACGTTGATAGGGGCTACGAGCAGTACTTC.

This sequence joins TRBV7-3 and TRBJ2-5, with D maybe TRBD1 (6 bases). The V end was cut by 5 bases, the J end by 1 base, with 11 bases between. The CDR3 contains 14 residues. Germline V gene data show CDR1 as SGHTA and CDR2 as FQGTGA. CDR3 bases: TGTGCCAGCAGCCCAACAGGGCCCCAAGAGACCCAGTACTTC. This sequence encodes CASSPTGPQETQYF. Based on the CDR3 plus reference TRBV7-3 and TRBJ2-5, the full variable domain is GAGVSQTPSNKVTEKGKYVELRCDPISGHTALYWYRQSLGQGPEFLIYFQGTGAADDSGLPNDRFFAVRPEGSVSTLKIQRTERGDSAVYLCASSPTGPQETQYFGPGTRLLVL.

J is TRBJ1-2 and V is TRBV12-3 or TRBV12-4; possible D gene TRBD1, 5 bases. The CDR3 runs to 12 residues. Trimming took off 5 bases at V and 8 bases at J, with 12 bases between the two ends. CDR3 nucleotide sequence: TGTGCCAGCAGTATAGACAGAGTCGGCTACACCTTC. Amino acid sequence: CASSIDRVGYTF.

CDR3 protein: CSALGQVNTEAFF. The CDR3, as DNA: TGCAGTGCTCTAGGACAGGTGAACACTGAAGCTTTCTTT. The genes are TRBV20-1 and TRBJ1-1, with 7 bases that match TRBD1. Germline-derived CDR1 and CDR2 are DFQATT and SNEGSKA (reference sequence). The CDR3 totals 13 residues. V lost 5 bases, J lost 0 bases, and 3 bases stayed unmatched.

This clonotype was detected only a few times. CDR3 bases: TGCAGCGTTGAAGCCCTGACCTACAATGAGCAGTTCTTC. Translated, it gives CSVEALTYNEQFF. V is TRBV29-1 and J is TRBJ2-1; no clear D. Germline V lookup: CDR1 SQVTM, CDR2 ANQGSEA. CDR3 size: 13 residues. Trimming removed 1 base from V and 2 bases from J, with 6 bases in between.

The V gene is TRBV12-3 or TRBV12-4, the J gene TRBJ2-3; D unclear. Trimming removed 1 base at V and 6 bases at J, with 14 bases between. The CDR3 contains 15 residues. For the CDR3, the DNA is TGTGCCAGCAGTTTAGTCCAGGTCCCCGGGGATACGCAGTATTTT. It encodes CASSLVQVPGDTQYF.

This clonotype was seen repeatedly, ten times or more. The chain is built from TRBV30 and TRBJ1-1; no firm D call. Trimming shortened V by 0 bases and J by 0 bases, and 5 bases separated the two germline ends. This CDR3 comprises 13 residues. Germline V gene lookup returns CDR1 GTSNPN and CDR2 SVGIG (reference sequence). In DNA form, the CDR3 reads TGTGCCTGGAGTGTATCTCTGAACACTGAAGCTTTCTTT. The encoded protein is CAWSVSLNTEAFF.

This clonotype occurred many times. This sequence joins TRBV30 and TRBJ1-2; D is ambiguous. V dropped 3 bases and J dropped 0 bases, with 11 bases sitting between them. The germline gives CDR1 GTSNPN, CDR2 SVGIG (reference sequence). The CDR3 is 14 residues long. The CDR3: CAWRNVSPNYGYTF. CDR3 bases: TGTGCCTGGAGAAACGTCTCTCCTAACTATGGCTACACCTTC.

This clonotype was seen only a few times. The chain combines TRBV20-1 with TRBJ2-7; D is unclear. This CDR3 is built from 11 residues. Germline V gene data show CDR1 as DFQATT and CDR2 as SNEGSKA (reference sequence). V gave up 6 bases and J gave up 1 base, with 7 bases separating them. The CDR3 DNA is TGCAGTGCCCGGGCGTCCTACGAGCAGTACTTC. It yields the protein CSARASYEQYF.

This chain links TRBV15 with TRBJ2-3, with D possibly being TRBD2 (5 bases). The CDR3 extends over 17 amino acids. V was cut by 5 bases and J by 0 bases, with 18 bases left in between. The V gene's germline CDR1 is LNHNV and CDR2 YYDKDF (reference sequence). The CDR3, as DNA: TGTGCCACCAGCGGGCCCTCGGCTAGCACTAGCACAGATACGCAGTATTTT. Residues: CATSGPSASTSTDTQYF. The variable domain in full, completed from reference TRBV15 and TRBJ2-3, reads DAMVIQNPRYQVTQFGKPVTLSCSQTLNHNVMYWYQQKSSQAPKLLFHYYDKDFNNEADTPDNFQSRRPNTSFCFLDIRSPGLGDTAMYLCATSGPSASTSTDTQYFGPGTRLTVL.